This entry lists 29 T cell receptor beta chains sequenced from one sample in a study of PD-1 blockade in classical Hodgkin lymphoma. Sequenced by immunoSEQ multiplex PCR; TCRdb stores in-frame clones only, minus some. The top ten hold roughly 9% of the sample, which has about 40,000 clones, around 87% seen once. All trial patients relapsed after autologous stem cell transplantation. Sample: peripheral blood mononuclear cells (PBMCs), taken at baseline. Receptors were obtained from a human donor with classical Hodgkin lymphoma.

The chain has TRBV29-1 and TRBJ1-1, with a weak D call TRBD1 (6 bases). V gave up 4 bases and J gave up 1 base, with 16 bases separating them. Per germline, CDR1 SQVTM and CDR2 ANQGSEA. The CDR3 has 15 residues. Written as DNA, the CDR3 is TGCAGCGTTGTCTTCTTTGGGGGCAGGAACACTGAAGCTTTCTTT. Translated: CSVVFFGGRNTEAFF.

The V and J genes are TRBV6-5 and TRBJ2-7, with D perhaps being TRBD1 or TRBD2 (5 bases each). This CDR3 contains 11 residues. The germline V gene has CDR1 MNHEY and CDR2 SVGAGI. Between the trimmed V and J ends, which lost 4 bases and 5 bases, there was a span of 6 bases. In DNA, the CDR3 is TGTGCCAGCAGTTGGGGGAACGAGCAGTACTTC. It codes for CASSWGNEQYF.

This clone was detected once. V and J are TRBV7-6 and TRBJ2-5, with TRBD2 matching 9 bases. V lost 5 bases and J lost 0; bases outside the gene matches: 13. The V gene's germline CDR1 is SGHVS and CDR2 FNYEAQ. The CDR3 extends over 18 amino acids. The CDR3 protein is CASSPAYSGGLYQETQYF. The CDR3, as DNA: TGTGCCAGCAGCCCTGCTTATAGCGGGGGATTGTACCAAGAGACCCAGTACTTC.

The rearrangement links TRBV11-3 to TRBJ2-1; no clear D gene. V lost 2 bases and J lost 3, with 8 bases in between. Germline CDR1 is SGHNT and CDR2 is YENEEA. CDR3 length: 14 residues. The CDR3 sequence is CASSLSPIYNEQFF. The CDR3 coding sequence is TGTGCCAGCAGCTTAAGCCCGATCTACAATGAGCAGTTCTTC.

The chain employs TRBV14 and TRBJ2-2; a possible D gene is TRBD2 (5 bases). V was cut by 6 bases and J by 5 bases, with 22 bases left in between. Germline lookup yields CDR1 SGHDN and CDR2 FVKESK. This CDR3 is 17 amino acids long. CDR3 amino acids: CASSLEGGWRETGELFF. In DNA form, the CDR3 reads TGTGCCAGCAGTCTTGAGGGCGGGTGGCGAGAGACCGGGGAGCTGTTTTTT.

The rearrangement uses TRBV18 and TRBJ2-3, with a weak D call TRBD1 (6 bases). CDR3 length: 15 residues. From germline, CDR1 is KGHSH and CDR2 LQKENI. Trimming took 5 bases from V and 0 from J, leaving 12 bases between them. The CDR3 bases are TGTGCCAGCTCATCAAACAGGGACAGCACAGATACGCAGTATTTT. Protein: CASSSNRDSTDTQYF.

In this sample, this clone turned up a few times. The rearrangement links TRBV9 to TRBJ1-6; TRBD1 agrees at 7 bases. CDR3 size: 15 residues. Losses at the gene ends were 4 bases for V and 8 bases for J; bases not matched to a gene: 9. Germline CDR1 reads SGDLS; CDR2 reads YYNGEE. CDR3 coding DNA: TGTGCCAGCAGCACAGGACGGACAGGAGATTCACCCCTCCACTTT. This gives the protein CASSTGRTGDSPLHF.

This chain uses TRBV28 with TRBJ2-2; no reliable D call. The CDR3 runs 13 residues. V was clipped by 6 bases and J by 5 bases, with 10 bases between them. Germline-derived CDR1 and CDR2 are MDHEN and SYDVKM. CDR3 region: CASSLMPTGELFF. In nucleotides, the CDR3 is TGTGCCAGCAGCCTTATGCCTACCGGGGAGCTGTTTTTT.

The chain combines TRBV27 with TRBJ2-7; 10 nucleotides line up with TRBD2. This CDR3 region has 15 residues. Trimming at V came to 2 bases and at J to 3 bases, leaving 4 bases not matched to a gene. Germline CDR1 and CDR2: MNHEY and SMNVEV (reference sequence). This chain's CDR3 is CASSLDSGGFYEQYF. The DNA for the CDR3 is TGTGCCAGCAGTTTAGATAGCGGGGGGTTCTACGAGCAGTACTTC.

The rearrangement uses TRBV6-6 and TRBJ1-2; D remains unclear. V lost 2 bases to trimming and J lost 4 bases, with 8 bases between them. Germline V gene sequence: CDR1 MNHNY, CDR2 SVGAGI (reference sequence). This CDR3 has 13 amino acids. CDR3 nucleotide sequence: TGTGCCAGCAGTTACCCGGGAGGCTATGGCTACACCTTC. This codes for CASSYPGGYGYTF.

The chain couples TRBV7-8 to TRBJ2-1; the match to TRBD2 covers 9 bases. The CDR3 is 16 amino acids. Unmatched junction bases numbered 5, after V lost 1 base and J lost 4 bases. Germline V lookup: CDR1 SGHVS, CDR2 FQNEAQ. The CDR3 region has the DNA TGTGCCAGCAGCTTAGGTACTAGCGGGCTATACAATGAGCAGTTCTTC. Amino acids: CASSLGTSGLYNEQFF.

This chain links TRBV5-1 with TRBJ2-3, with 7 nucleotides matching TRBD2. In germline, CDR1 is SGHRS, CDR2 YFSETQ. J lost 2 bases, V lost 0 bases, and 9 bases had no gene match. This CDR3 comprises 17 residues. CDR3 DNA: TGCGCCAGCAGCTTGGTAGCGGGCGGGTCAGTCACAGATACGCAGTATTTT. Protein: CASSLVAGGSVTDTQYF. Complete variable domain (other parts from reference TRBV5-1 and TRBJ2-3): KAGVTQTPRYLIKTRGQQVTLSCSPISGHRSVSWYQQTPGQGLQFLFEYFSETQRNKGNFPGRFSGRQFSNSRSEMNVSTLELGDSALYLCASSLVAGGSVTDTQYFGPGTRLTVL.

V gene TRBV7-8 combines with J gene TRBJ2-1; D remains unclear. The germline V gene encodes CDR1 SGHVS and CDR2 FQNEAQ. The CDR3 sequence is 15 residues long. V lost 0 bases and J 0 bases, leaving 6 bases between the germline ends. As DNA, the CDR3 is TGTGCCAGCAGCTTAGCGTTTGCCTCCTACAATGAGCAGTTCTTC. Its protein product is CASSLAFASYNEQFF.

The chain carries TRBV18 and TRBJ1-1; 8 positions match TRBD1. Germline loops: CDR1 KGHSH, CDR2 LQKENI. The CDR3 extends over 16 amino acids. The V gene end was trimmed by 3 bases and the J gene end by 1 base; junction bases not matched to a gene: 7. The CDR3 DNA is TGTGCCAGCTCACCTTTAAATGACAGGGGGAACACTGAAGCTTTCTTT. The encoded protein is CASSPLNDRGNTEAFF.

Written as DNA, the CDR3 is TGTGCCAGTAGTATAGCATCAGGGGGCCTCTATGGCTACACCTTC. The encoded protein is CASSIASGGLYGYTF. The chain combines TRBV19 with TRBJ1-2; 8 bases fit TRBD1. Germline values: CDR1 LNHDA, CDR2 SQIVND (reference sequence). V shed 1 base, J shed 4 bases, and the junction held 5 bases outside the gene matches. This CDR3 contains 15 residues.

This clone appeared a single time. The J gene is TRBJ1-2, the V gene TRBV5-6; D uncertain. The V end was cut by 3 bases, the J end by 7 bases, with 10 bases between. This CDR3 comprises 12 residues. Germline loops: CDR1 SGHDT, CDR2 YYEEEE. This chain's CDR3 is CASSSREGGYTF. The CDR3 DNA follows: TGTGCCAGCAGCTCTCGGGAGGGTGGCTACACCTTC.

The chain carries TRBV28 and TRBJ1-5; the D is unclear. V lost 9 bases and J lost 5, with 14 bases in between. Germline lookup yields CDR1 MDHEN and CDR2 SYDVKM. CDR3 length: 13 residues. The CDR3, as DNA: TGTGCCAGTTATTCGGGTCGTTATCAGCCCCAGCATTTT. Residues: CASYSGRYQPQHF.

The chain has TRBV27 and TRBJ2-3, with D possibly being TRBD2 (5 bases). This CDR3 has 13 amino acids. The V gene's germline CDR1 is MNHEY and CDR2 SMNVEV (reference sequence). V was clipped by 3 bases and J by 4 bases, with 8 bases between them. The chain's CDR3 is CASSFSRADTQYF. CDR3 bases: TGTGCCAGCAGTTTTTCGAGGGCAGATACGCAGTATTTT.

This clone has a handful of counts. The chain has TRBV5-6 and TRBJ1-2; 7 nucleotides agree with TRBD1. The CDR3 covers 17 residues. V lost 4 bases to trimming and J lost 4 bases; unmatched junction nucleotides: 16. Germline lookup yields CDR1 SGHDT and CDR2 YYEEEE. CDR3 amino acids: CASSLTGRATWSYGYTF. The CDR3 region has the DNA TGTGCCAGCAGCCTGACAGGGCGTGCTACATGGAGCTATGGCTACACCTTC.

The rearrangement links TRBV7-2 to TRBJ1-1, with 8 nucleotides matching TRBD1. CDR1 and CDR2 (germline): SGHTA, FQGNSA. Trimming took 5 bases from V and 1 from J; bases not matched to a gene: 3. The CDR3 sequence is 14 residues long. CDR3 coding DNA: TGTGCCAGCAGCCTCGGACAGGGGAACACTGAAGCTTTCTTT. It codes for CASSLGQGNTEAFF.

The rearrangement links TRBV7-3 to TRBJ1-6, with D uncertain. Trimming left V 0 bases short and J 9 bases short, with 6 bases between. The length of the CDR3 is 13 residues. Germline CDR1 SGHTA, CDR2 FQGTGA. The CDR3 DNA sequence: TGTGCCAGCAGCTTAACCCCGGGTTCACCCCTCCACTTT. Translating it yields CASSLTPGSPLHF.

This clone is a singleton in its sample. The V call is TRBV10-3, the J call TRBJ2-7, with a weak D call TRBD1 (5 bases). The V gene lost 7 bases and the J gene lost 1 base, with 8 bases spanning the gap. Germline V gene data show CDR1 as ENHRY and CDR2 as SYGVKD. This CDR3 contains 12 residues. The CDR3 region has the DNA TGTGCCATCAAAAGGGGATCCTACGAGCAGTACTTC. It encodes CAIKRGSYEQYF.

The chain employs TRBV4-2 and TRBJ1-1, with a tentative D call TRBD1 (6 bases). From germline, CDR1 is LGHNA and CDR2 YNFKEQ. The CDR3 loop spans 18 amino acids. V was cut by 1 base and J by 1 base, with 19 bases left in between. Written as DNA, the CDR3 is TGTGCCAGCAGCCAAGGAATGCGTTTAGGGGGACAGAACACTGAAGCTTTCTTT. Translated: CASSQGMRLGGQNTEAFF.

About this clone itself: Relative to the germline gene, one junction end is altered; a read error may explain this. The chain uses TRBV5-8 and TRBJ2-7, with D unresolved. This CDR3 has 13 amino acids. Germline V gene sequence: CDR1 SGHTS, CDR2 YDEGEE. Here the CDR3 reads CASGFSWFYEQYF. The CDR3 coding sequence is TGTGCCAGCGGCTTCTCCTGGTTTTACGAGCAGTACTTC.

The chain employs TRBV5-4 and TRBJ2-5, with 13 positions matching TRBD2. V was pared by 4 bases and J by 5 bases, with 8 bases of the junction left unmatched. The CDR3 sequence is 16 residues long. CDR1 SGHNT and CDR2 YYREEE come from the germline V gene (reference sequence). The CDR3 nucleotides are TGTGCCAGCAGCGGAACTAGCGGGGGGGCCCGTGAGACCCAGTACTTC. This sequence encodes CASSGTSGGARETQYF.

J is TRBJ2-6 and V is TRBV7-9; D is possibly TRBD1 (6 bases). This CDR3 has 19 residues. Germline V gene lookup returns CDR1 SEHNR and CDR2 FQNEAQ (reference sequence). V lost 5 bases to trimming and J lost 2 bases, with 22 bases between them. The CDR3: CASSINVGGYYAGANVLTF. The CDR3, as DNA: TGTGCCAGCAGCATAAACGTAGGGGGATACTATGCTGGGGCCAACGTCCTGACTTTC.

This chain connects TRBV6-5 to TRBJ2-7; D is uncertain. The CDR3 spans 10 residues. V was pared by 8 bases and J by 3 bases, with 5 bases between. The germline V gene has CDR1 MNHEY and CDR2 SVGAGI. CDR3 loop: CASAHYEQYF. CDR3 coding DNA: TGTGCCAGCGCTCACTACGAGCAGTACTTC.

This chain joins TRBV9 and TRBJ2-5, with TRBD2 as a possible D gene (5 bases). Between the trimmed V and J ends, which lost 2 bases and 2 bases, there was a span of 19 bases. CDR1 and CDR2 from the germline V gene are SGDLS and YYNGEE. The CDR3 is made up of 17 amino acids. CDR3: CASSVGARLGVQETQYF. The CDR3 DNA sequence: TGTGCCAGCAGCGTCGGAGCAAGGCTCGGGGTACAAGAGACCCAGTACTTC.

The chain uses TRBV7-9 and TRBJ1-2; 8 positions match TRBD1. CDR1 and CDR2 from the germline V gene are SEHNR and FQNEAQ (reference sequence). The CDR3 has 15 residues. J lost 4 bases, V lost 5 bases, and 9 bases had no gene match. CDR3 in amino acids: CASSPGTGRTYGYTF. Written as DNA, the CDR3 is TGTGCCAGCAGCCCAGGGACAGGACGTACCTATGGCTACACCTTC.